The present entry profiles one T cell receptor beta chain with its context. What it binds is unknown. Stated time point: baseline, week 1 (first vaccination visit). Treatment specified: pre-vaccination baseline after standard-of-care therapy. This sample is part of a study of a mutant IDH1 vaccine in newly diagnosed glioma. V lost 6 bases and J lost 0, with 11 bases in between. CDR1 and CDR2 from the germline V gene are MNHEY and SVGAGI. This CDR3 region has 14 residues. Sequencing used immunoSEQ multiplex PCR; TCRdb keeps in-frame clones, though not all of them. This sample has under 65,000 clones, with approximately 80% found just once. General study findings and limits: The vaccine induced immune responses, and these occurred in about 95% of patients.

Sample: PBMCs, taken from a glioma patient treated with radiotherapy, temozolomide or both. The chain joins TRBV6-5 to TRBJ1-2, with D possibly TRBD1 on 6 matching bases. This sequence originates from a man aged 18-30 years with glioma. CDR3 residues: CASSQGSANYGYTF. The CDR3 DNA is TGTGCCAGCAGCCAGGGGTCAGCTAACTATGGCTACACCTTC.